This T cell receptor beta chain was profiled in a study of OX40 agonist ivuxolimab in advanced cancers. Study-wide context: The dose-escalation group included hepatocellular carcinoma, melanoma, renal cell carcinoma and head and neck cancer. The dose-escalation cohort was about 87% male, with a mean age of around 60 years, ranging roughly 20 to 90.

Concerning this clone itself: Its cognate antigen is unknown.

Clones were sequenced by immunoSEQ multiplex PCR, and TCRdb holds only the in-frame ones, with some missing. This table holds tens of thousands of clones, roughly 84% found once. Broader study findings: The expanded peripheral T cells' antigen specificity was not determined. Near-lowest levels of clonal expansion characterized partial responders at 0.1-3.0 mg/kg.

The CDR3 extends over 17 amino acids. Germline-derived CDR1 and CDR2 are SGHVS and FNYEAQ. Trimming took 5 bases from V and 4 from J; bases not matched to a gene: 11. The receptor was isolated from an adult with an advanced solid tumor such as melanoma, head and neck, liver or kidney cancer. The specimen was CD4+ or CD8+ T cells sorted from blood, collected in a trial of the OX40 agonist ivuxolimab. The chain employs TRBV7-6 and TRBJ2-2; 9 nucleotides agree with TRBD2. CDR3 sequence (DNA): TGTGCCAGCAGCCACCCCCGCGGGGGGGCCTCCACCGGGGAGCTGTTTTTT. Protein sequence: CASSHPRGGASTGELFF.